The 11 T cell receptor beta chains presented below share a single source sample, sequenced in a study of T cell responses to AZD1222 COVID-19 vaccine. Produced via immunoSEQ multiplex PCR; TCRdb's table is partial and in-frame only. This sample has 100,000 or so clones, with 82% found just once. The sequenced sample was peripheral blood, obtained on day 0 of AZD1222 vaccination. The source is an adult in good health.

This chain joins TRBV10-3 and TRBJ2-1; D uncertain. The CDR3 sequence is 14 residues long. From germline, CDR1 is ENHRY and CDR2 SYGVKD. V was trimmed by 0 bases and J by 9 bases, leaving 12 bases between them. CDR3 bases: TGTGCCATCAGTGAGTCAATCAGTTCGGCTGAGCAGTTCTTC. This sequence encodes CAISESISSAEQFF.

The chain joins TRBV7-2 to TRBJ2-1; TRBD2 matches 8 bases. V was clipped by 6 bases and J by 6 bases; unmatched bases: 4. There are 13 residues in the CDR3. The germline V gene encodes CDR1 SGHTA and CDR2 FQGNSA. The CDR3 here is CASRHGGGNEQFF. The CDR3 coding sequence is TGTGCCAGCAGGCACGGGGGGGGCAATGAGCAGTTCTTC. Variable domain in full (rest from reference TRBV7-2 and TRBJ2-1): GAGVSQSPSNKVTEKGKDVELRCDPISGHTALYWYRQSLGQGLEFLIYFQGNSAPDKSGLPSDRFSAERTGGSVSTLTIQRTQQEDSAVYLCASRHGGGNEQFFGPGTRLTVL.

V and J are TRBV29-1 and TRBJ1-2, with a weak D call TRBD1 (5 bases). Germline assignment: CDR1 SQVTM and CDR2 ANQGSEA. The CDR3 length is 13 residues. V was shortened by 5 bases and J by 4 bases, with 14 bases between the two germline ends. CDR3 amino acids: CSVLGRGPYGYTF. Here the CDR3 DNA reads TGCAGCGTTCTGGGGAGGGGCCCCTATGGCTACACCTTC.

On this clone itself: An end of the junction differs from the germline gene, which may be a read error. The chain employs TRBV20-1 and TRBJ2-7, with 7 bases matching TRBD1. CDR3 length: 11 amino acids. Germline V lookup: CDR1 DFQATT, CDR2 SNEGSKA (reference sequence). CDR3 DNA sequence: TGCAGTGCTAGAGACCAGGGACAGTCGCACTTC. Amino acid sequence: CSARDQGQSHF.

CDR3 sequence reads: CASRRQGSYEQYF. Written as DNA, the CDR3 is TGTGCCAGCAGGCGACAGGGCTCCTACGAGCAGTACTTC. The chain uses TRBV12-3 or TRBV12-4 and TRBJ2-7; 7 nucleotides match TRBD1. V lost 6 bases, J lost 0 bases, and 2 bases stayed unmatched. The CDR3 is 13 residues long.

The chain combines TRBV11-2 with TRBJ2-5, with 8 bases matching TRBD1. The trim removed 4 bases at V and 2 bases at J, leaving 6 bases unmatched. The germline gives CDR1 SGHAT, CDR2 FQNNGV. The CDR3 is 15 amino acids. Written as DNA, the CDR3 is TGTGCCAGCAGCTCGCCCAGACAGGGGCAAGAGACCCAGTACTTC. Protein product: CASSSPRQGQETQYF. Full variable domain (missing parts from reference TRBV11-2 and TRBJ2-5): EAGVAQSPRYKIIEKRQSVAFWCNPISGHATLYWYQQILGQGPKLLIQFQNNGVVDDSQLPKDRFSAERLKGVDSTLKIQPAKLEDSAVYLCASSSPRQGQETQYFGPGTRLLVL.

The chain uses TRBV5-5 and TRBJ2-2; D may be TRBD2 (6 bases). The CDR3 extends over 14 amino acids. Deletions cut 1 base from V and 6 bases from J, with 10 bases between. CDR1 SGHKS and CDR2 YYEKEE come from the germline V gene (reference sequence). CDR3 sequence reads: CASSLWGVSGELFF. The CDR3 DNA is TGTGCCAGCAGCTTGTGGGGGGTCTCCGGGGAGCTGTTTTTT.

The chain joins TRBV5-5 to TRBJ2-6; 9 nucleotides agree with TRBD1. Unmatched junction bases numbered 10, after V lost 2 bases and J lost 1 base. Germline V gene lookup returns CDR1 SGHKS and CDR2 YYEKEE (reference sequence). This CDR3 has 19 residues. CDR3 nucleotide sequence: TGTGCCAGCAGCTTAAACAGGGACAGGGTGGTTTCTGGGGCCAACGTCCTGACTTTC. Its translation: CASSLNRDRVVSGANVLTF.

This clone was found a few times. This chain links TRBV5-6 with TRBJ1-3; D remains ambiguous. The germline V gene has CDR1 SGHDT and CDR2 YYEEEE. V lost 0 bases, J lost 0 bases, and 13 bases lay in between. The CDR3 length is 17 residues. The CDR3 bases are TGTGCCAGCAGCTTGGAAATCTTGGGCATCTCTGGAAACACCATATATTTT. Residues: CASSLEILGISGNTIYF. Complete variable domain (other parts from reference TRBV5-6 and TRBJ1-3): DAGVTQSPTHLIKTRGQQVTLRCSPKSGHDTVSWYQQALGQGPQFIFQYYEEEERQRGNFPDRFSGHQFPNYSSELNVNALLLGDSALYLCASSLEILGISGNTIYFGEGSWLTVV.

This chain joins TRBV11-2 and TRBJ2-2, with D hard to call. Germline CDR1 SGHAT, CDR2 FQNNGV. The V end was cut by 2 bases, the J end by 0 bases, with 7 bases between. The CDR3 spans 15 residues. CDR3 sequence (DNA): TGTGCCAGCAGCTTAAGGATCGCGAACACCGGGGAGCTGTTTTTT. Translating it yields CASSLRIANTGELFF.

The sample holds one count of this clone. The rearrangement joins TRBV7-9 to TRBJ1-1, with 9 bases that match TRBD1. CDR3 length: 15 amino acids. Germline values: CDR1 SEHNR, CDR2 FQNEAQ (reference sequence). V lost 4 bases to trimming and J lost 5 bases; unmatched junction nucleotides: 8. The CDR3 DNA sequence: TGTGCCAGCAGCTCCCCACAGGGGGCAGGGACTGAAGCTTTCTTT. Protein sequence: CASSSPQGAGTEAFF.